Listed below are T cell receptor beta chains from one sample, sequenced in a study of brain metastases from non-small cell lung cancer. The data were produced by immunoSEQ multiplex PCR, yet TCRdb's version contains in-frame clones alone and is incomplete. In the table there are roughly 14,000 clones, about 80% of which are singletons. The sequenced sample consisted of primary lung tumor tissue. The source is a donor aged 40 or over with non-small cell lung cancer. The CDR3 runs from the conserved cysteine through the conserved F or W. D genes are given only for firm matches.

j_call v_call d_call cdr3_aa
TRBJ1-1 TRBV29-1 TRBD1 CSANRDRNTEAFF
TRBJ2-3 TRBV9 - CASSVEDTQYF
TRBJ1-1 TRBV19 TRBD1 CASTPPRTGKNTEAFF
TRBJ1-5 TRBV6-5 - CASSYFGGAQPQHF
TRBJ1-5 TRBV5-6 - CASSLGGSHQPQHF
TRBJ1-2 TRBV9 - CASSRVDYGYTF
TRBJ2-3 TRBV27 - CASSVEGANTDTQYF
TRBJ2-1 TRBV12-3/TRBV12-4 TRBD1 CASGTGFSNEQFF
TRBJ1-2 TRBV7-6 - CASSKQGPLKAYGYTF
TRBJ1-1 TRBV19 - CASTNGGSGGTEAFF
TRBJ2-7 TRBV5-4 TRBD1 CASRPGTGLGGQYF
TRBJ2-1 TRBV24-1 - CATSDSPDKAAFF
TRBJ2-1 TRBV7-9 TRBD2 CASRGIGGEGNKQFF
TRBJ2-7 TRBV18 TRBD2 CASSSSSGGAGEQYF
TRBJ2-1 TRBV12-3/TRBV12-4 - CAGPGAPNNEQFF
TRBJ1-4 TRBV9 - CASSVGWSANEKLFF
TRBJ1-5 TRBV7-8 TRBD1 CASSAGTGGFPGNQPQHF
TRBJ1-3 TRBV5-6 - CASSLGGSGNTIYF
TRBJ1-1 TRBV14 - CASSQGGMNTEAFF
TRBJ1-1 TRBV19 TRBD1 CASCPGQGWNTEAFF
TRBJ1-4 TRBV5-1 - CASSLVPGTDEKLFF
TRBJ1-1 TRBV19 - CASSPHGTANTEAFF
TRBJ1-5 TRBV24-1 TRBD1 CATSLGTGGGGSQPQHF
TRBJ2-3 TRBV9 TRBD2 CASSPRTSGAPTDTQYF
TRBJ2-5 TRBV3-1/TRBV3-2 - CASSQDGGTQETQYF
TRBJ2-5 TRBV9 - CASSVEVGGTQYF
TRBJ2-7 TRBV11-3 TRBD1 CASSWGQGHSYEQYF
TRBJ1-1 TRBV27 - CASSFSGGYTEAFF
TRBJ2-2 TRBV7-2 TRBD2 CASSFQGGANTGELFF
TRBJ2-7 TRBV2 TRBD1 CASRSPGGFYEQYF
TRBJ2-3 TRBV9 TRBD1 CASSVATGGGTDTQYF
TRBJ1-6 TRBV5-6 - CASSLVTDYSPLHF
TRBJ2-1 TRBV18 TRBD2 CASSPERLTSGGDEQFF
TRBJ2-1 TRBV7-2 - CASSLARTSYNEQFF
TRBJ1-1 TRBV7-8 - CASSPGRQSGFWEMNTEAFF
TRBJ2-2 TRBV6-1 - CASSGNRATRRPGELFF
TRBJ2-1 TRBV29-1 - CSVGVGASGQGRSYNEQFF
TRBJ2-1 TRBV7-2 - CASSTEQGRVLNEQFF
TRBJ2-7 TRBV5-6 TRBD1 CASSSRDRANEQYF
TRBJ2-1 TRBV3-1/TRBV3-2 TRBD2 CASSQMGGLAGYNEQFF
TRBJ2-7 TRBV18 - CASSPISSGYEQYF
TRBJ2-5 TRBV5-4 - CATSEGKTQYF
TRBJ2-2 TRBV7-8 - CASSQYTGELFF
TRBJ2-2 TRBV9 - CASSATVTGELFF
TRBJ2-7 TRBV2 - CASSREGHEQYF
TRBJ1-2 TRBV5-6 - CASRFEKFGGYTF
TRBJ2-1 TRBV3-1/TRBV3-2 TRBD1 CASSVRGNEQFF
TRBJ2-3 TRBV11-1 TRBD1 CASSVGQGTDTQYF
TRBJ1-2 TRBV29-1 TRBD1 CSVWTGRAEPDGYTF
TRBJ2-5 TRBV5-1 - CASSLDQETQYF
TRBJ1-2 TRBV7-2 - CASSKLNNYGYTF
TRBJ1-2 TRBV7-3 - CASSLTGSGRILDGYTF
TRBJ1-2 TRBV6-5 - CASSSPAEPSGYTF